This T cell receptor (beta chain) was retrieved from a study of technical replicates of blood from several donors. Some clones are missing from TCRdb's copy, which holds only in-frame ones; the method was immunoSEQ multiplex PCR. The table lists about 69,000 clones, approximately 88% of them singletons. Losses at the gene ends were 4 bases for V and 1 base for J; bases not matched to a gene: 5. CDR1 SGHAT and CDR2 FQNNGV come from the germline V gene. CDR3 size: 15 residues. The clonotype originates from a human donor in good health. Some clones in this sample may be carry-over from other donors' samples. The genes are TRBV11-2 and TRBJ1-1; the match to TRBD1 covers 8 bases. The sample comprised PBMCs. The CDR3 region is CASSSSGTGNTEAFF. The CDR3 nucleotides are TGTGCCAGCAGCTCATCCGGGACAGGGAACACTGAAGCTTTCTTT.